This T cell receptor beta chain was found in a study of OX40 agonist ivuxolimab in advanced cancers. Comments on this clone: The target antigen is unknown.

V dropped 2 bases and J dropped 1 base, with 3 bases sitting between them. The V gene's germline CDR1 is SGHNT and CDR2 YYREEE (reference sequence). CDR3 length equals 12 residues. Study conclusions and caveats: Expanded clones were, on average, more numerous in CD8+ T cells than in CD4+.

Sequencing was performed with immunoSEQ multiplex PCR; in TCRdb, only in-frame clones are kept and a portion is missing. The sample includes about 40,000 clones, roughly 81% of them seen just once. The rearrangement uses TRBV5-4 and TRBJ1-1; no clear D. This TCR was recovered from an adult with an advanced solid tumor such as melanoma, head and neck, liver or kidney cancer. The input for sequencing was CD4+ or CD8+ T cells sorted from blood, taken in a trial of the OX40 agonist ivuxolimab. The CDR3 region has the DNA TGTGCCAGCAGCTTCTGGAACACTGAAGCTTTCTTT. It translates to CASSFWNTEAFF.